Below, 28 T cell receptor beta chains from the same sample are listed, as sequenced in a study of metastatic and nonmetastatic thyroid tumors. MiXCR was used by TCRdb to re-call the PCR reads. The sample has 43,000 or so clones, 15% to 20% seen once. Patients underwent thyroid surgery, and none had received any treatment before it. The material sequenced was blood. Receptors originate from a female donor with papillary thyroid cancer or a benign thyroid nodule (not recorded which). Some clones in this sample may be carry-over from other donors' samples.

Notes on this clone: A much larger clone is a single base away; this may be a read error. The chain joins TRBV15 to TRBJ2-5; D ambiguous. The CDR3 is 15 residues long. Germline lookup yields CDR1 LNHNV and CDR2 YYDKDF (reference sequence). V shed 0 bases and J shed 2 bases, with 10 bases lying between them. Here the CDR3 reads CATSRDPGRQETQYF. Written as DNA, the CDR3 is TGTGCCACCAGCAGAGATCCTGGGCGACAAGAGACCCAGTACTTC.

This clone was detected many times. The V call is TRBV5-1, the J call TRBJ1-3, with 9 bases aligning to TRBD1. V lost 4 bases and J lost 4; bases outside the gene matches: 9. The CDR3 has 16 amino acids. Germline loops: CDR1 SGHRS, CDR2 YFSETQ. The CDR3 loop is CASSRGQGFSGNTIYF. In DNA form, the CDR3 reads TGCGCCAGCAGCCGGGGACAGGGCTTTTCCGGAAACACCATATATTTT.

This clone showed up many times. The DNA of the CDR3 is TGCAGTGCTAACAAGGGCAGCACAGATACGCAGTATTTT. Translation: CSANKGSTDTQYF. This chain uses TRBV20-1 with TRBJ2-3; D is ambiguous. This CDR3 has 13 residues. V was shortened by 4 bases and J by 0 bases, with 8 bases between the two germline ends. Germline assignment: CDR1 DFQATT and CDR2 SNEGSKA (reference sequence).

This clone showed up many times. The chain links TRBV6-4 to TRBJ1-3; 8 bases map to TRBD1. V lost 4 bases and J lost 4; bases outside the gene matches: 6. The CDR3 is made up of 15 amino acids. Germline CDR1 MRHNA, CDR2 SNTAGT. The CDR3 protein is CASSVSTGAGNTIYF. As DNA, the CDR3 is TGTGCCAGCAGTGTCTCGACAGGGGCCGGAAACACCATATATTTT.

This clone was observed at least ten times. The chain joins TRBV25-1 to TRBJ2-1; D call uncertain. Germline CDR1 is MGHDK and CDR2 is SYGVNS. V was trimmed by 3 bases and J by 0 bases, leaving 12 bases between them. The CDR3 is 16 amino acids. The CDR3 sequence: CASSDPHASSYNEQFF. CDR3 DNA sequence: TGTGCCAGCAGTGACCCCCACGCGAGCTCCTACAATGAGCAGTTCTTC.

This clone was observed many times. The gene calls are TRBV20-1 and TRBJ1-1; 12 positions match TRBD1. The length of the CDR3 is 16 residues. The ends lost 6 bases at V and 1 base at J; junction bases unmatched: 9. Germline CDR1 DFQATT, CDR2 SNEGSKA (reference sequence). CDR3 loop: CSAGDRGQGWNTEAFF. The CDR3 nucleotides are TGCAGTGCCGGGGACAGGGGGCAGGGTTGGAACACTGAAGCTTTCTTT.

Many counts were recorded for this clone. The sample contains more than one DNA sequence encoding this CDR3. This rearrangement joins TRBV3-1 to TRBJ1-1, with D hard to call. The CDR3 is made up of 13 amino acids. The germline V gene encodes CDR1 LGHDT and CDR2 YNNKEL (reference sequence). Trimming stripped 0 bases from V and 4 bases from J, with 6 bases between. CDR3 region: CASSQDQGTEAFF. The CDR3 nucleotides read TGTGCCAGCAGCCAAGATCAAGGCACTGAAGCTTTCTTT. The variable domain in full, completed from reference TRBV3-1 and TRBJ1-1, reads DTAVSQTPKYLVTQMGNDKSIKCEQNLGHDTMYWYKQDSKKFLKIMFSYNNKELIINETVPNRFSPKSPDKAHLNLHINSLELGDSAVYFCASSQDQGTEAFFGQGTRLTVV.

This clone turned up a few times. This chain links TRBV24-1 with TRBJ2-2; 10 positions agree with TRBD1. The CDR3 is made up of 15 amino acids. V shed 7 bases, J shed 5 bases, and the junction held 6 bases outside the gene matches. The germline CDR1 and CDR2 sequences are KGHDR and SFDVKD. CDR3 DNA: TGTGCCACCAGCGACAGGGGGCGCGGGACCGGGGAGCTGTTTTTT. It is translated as CATSDRGRGTGELFF.

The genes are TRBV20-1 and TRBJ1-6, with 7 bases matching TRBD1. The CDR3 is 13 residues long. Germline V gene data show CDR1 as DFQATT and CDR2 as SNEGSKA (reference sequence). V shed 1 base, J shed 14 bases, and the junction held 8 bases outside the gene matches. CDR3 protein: CSARAYRGNALHF. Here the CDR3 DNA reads TGCAGTGCTAGAGCTTACAGGGGCAACGCCCTCCACTTT.

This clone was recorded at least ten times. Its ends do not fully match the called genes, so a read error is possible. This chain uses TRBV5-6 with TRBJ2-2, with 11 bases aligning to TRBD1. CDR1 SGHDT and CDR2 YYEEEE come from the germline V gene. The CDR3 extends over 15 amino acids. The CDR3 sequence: CVSSYGQGAVGELFF. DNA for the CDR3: TGTGTCAGCAGCTACGGACAGGGGGCCGTCGGGGAGCTGTTTTTT.

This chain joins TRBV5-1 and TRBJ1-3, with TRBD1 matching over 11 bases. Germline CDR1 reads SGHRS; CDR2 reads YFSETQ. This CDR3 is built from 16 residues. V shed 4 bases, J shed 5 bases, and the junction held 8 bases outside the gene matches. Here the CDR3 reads CASSPTDRGHRNTIYF. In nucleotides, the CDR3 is TGCGCCAGCAGCCCTACGGACAGGGGGCATAGAAACACCATATATTTT.

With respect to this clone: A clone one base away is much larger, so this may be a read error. The CDR3 loop reads CASMPTGGEDTQYF. CDR3 coding DNA: TGTGCCAGCATGCCGACAGGGGGCGAAGATACGCAGTATTTT. The V gene is TRBV28, the J gene TRBJ2-3; 10 bases are shared with TRBD1. This CDR3 region has 14 residues. Germline V gene sequence: CDR1 MDHEN, CDR2 SYDVKM. V shed 7 bases and J 5 bases; nucleotides not matched to a gene: 6. Looking up the rest from reference TRBV28 and TRBJ2-3 gives the full variable domain: DVKVTQSSRYLVKRTGEKVFLECVQDMDHENMFWYRQDPGLGLRLIYFSYDVKMKEKGDIPEGYSVSREKKERFSLILESASTNQTSMYLCASMPTGGEDTQYFGPGTRLTVL.

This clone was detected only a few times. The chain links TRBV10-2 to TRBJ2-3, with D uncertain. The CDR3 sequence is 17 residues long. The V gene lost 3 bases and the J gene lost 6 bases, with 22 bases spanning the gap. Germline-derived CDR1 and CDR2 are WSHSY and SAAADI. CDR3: CASSEGPRTGDSDTQYF. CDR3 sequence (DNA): TGCGCCAGCAGTGAAGGACCTCGAACTGGAGATTCGGATACGCAGTATTTT.

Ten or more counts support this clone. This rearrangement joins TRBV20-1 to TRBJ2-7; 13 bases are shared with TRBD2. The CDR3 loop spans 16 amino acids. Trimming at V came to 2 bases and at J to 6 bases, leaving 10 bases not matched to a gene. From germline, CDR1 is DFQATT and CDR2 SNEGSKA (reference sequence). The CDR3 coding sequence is TGCAGTGCTAGACCCCTGGGACTAGCGGGATCGATCGAGCAGTACTTC. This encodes CSARPLGLAGSIEQYF.

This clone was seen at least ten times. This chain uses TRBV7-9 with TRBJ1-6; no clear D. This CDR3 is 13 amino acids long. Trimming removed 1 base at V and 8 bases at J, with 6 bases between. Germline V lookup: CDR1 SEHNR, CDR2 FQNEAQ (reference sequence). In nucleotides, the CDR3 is TGTGCCAGCAGCTTAGGGAATCATTCACCCCTCCACTTT. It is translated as CASSLGNHSPLHF.

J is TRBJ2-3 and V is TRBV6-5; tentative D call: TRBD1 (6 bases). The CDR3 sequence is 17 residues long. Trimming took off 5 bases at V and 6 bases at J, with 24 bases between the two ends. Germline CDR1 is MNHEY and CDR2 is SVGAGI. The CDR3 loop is CASSTIFQGPRADTQYF. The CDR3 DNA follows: TGTGCCAGCAGTACAATATTCCAGGGGCCTCGAGCGGATACGCAGTATTTT.

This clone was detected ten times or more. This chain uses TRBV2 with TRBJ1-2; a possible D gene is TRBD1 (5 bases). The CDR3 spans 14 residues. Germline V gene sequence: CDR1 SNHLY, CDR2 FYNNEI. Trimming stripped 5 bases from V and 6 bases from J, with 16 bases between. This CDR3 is CASSLREKLNGYTF. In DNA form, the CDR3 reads TGTGCCAGCAGTCTCAGGGAAAAGTTGAATGGCTACACCTTC.

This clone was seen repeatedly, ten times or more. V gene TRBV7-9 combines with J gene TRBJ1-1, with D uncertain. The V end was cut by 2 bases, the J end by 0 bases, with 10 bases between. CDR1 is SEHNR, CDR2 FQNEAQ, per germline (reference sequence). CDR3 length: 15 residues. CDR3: CASSLRSLMNTEAFF. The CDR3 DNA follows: TGTGCCAGCAGCTTAAGGTCTCTGATGAACACTGAAGCTTTCTTT.

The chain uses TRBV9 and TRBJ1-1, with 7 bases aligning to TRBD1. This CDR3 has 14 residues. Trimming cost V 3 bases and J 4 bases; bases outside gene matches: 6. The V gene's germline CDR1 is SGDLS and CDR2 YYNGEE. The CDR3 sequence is CASSAQSGGTEAFF. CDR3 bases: TGTGCCAGCAGCGCTCAATCAGGGGGCACTGAAGCTTTCTTT.

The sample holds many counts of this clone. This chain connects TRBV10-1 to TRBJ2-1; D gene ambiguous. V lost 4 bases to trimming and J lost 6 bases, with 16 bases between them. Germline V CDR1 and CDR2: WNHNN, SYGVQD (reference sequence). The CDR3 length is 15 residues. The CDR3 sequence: CASSGAGRNINEQFF. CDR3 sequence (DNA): TGCGCCAGCAGTGGGGCAGGACGGAATATCAATGAGCAGTTCTTC.

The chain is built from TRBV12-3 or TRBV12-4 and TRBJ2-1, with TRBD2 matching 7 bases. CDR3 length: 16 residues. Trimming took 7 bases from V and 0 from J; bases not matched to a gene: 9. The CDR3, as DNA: TGTGCCAGCACCTTGGGGGGGTGGGGCTCCTACAATGAGCAGTTCTTC. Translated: CASTLGGWGSYNEQFF.

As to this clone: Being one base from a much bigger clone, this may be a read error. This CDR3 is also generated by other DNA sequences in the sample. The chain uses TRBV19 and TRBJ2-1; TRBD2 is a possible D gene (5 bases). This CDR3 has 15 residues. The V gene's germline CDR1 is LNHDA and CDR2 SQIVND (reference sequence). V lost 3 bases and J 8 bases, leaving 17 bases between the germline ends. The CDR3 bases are TGTGCCAGTAGTATCGGGAAGGGATCTTACGATGAGCAGTTCTTC. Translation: CASSIGKGSYDEQFF.

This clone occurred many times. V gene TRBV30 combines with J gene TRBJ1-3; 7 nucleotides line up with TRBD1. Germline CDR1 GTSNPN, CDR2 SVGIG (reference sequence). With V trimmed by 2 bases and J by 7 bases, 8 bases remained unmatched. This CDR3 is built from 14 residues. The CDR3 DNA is TGTGCCTGGAGTCACAGGGGAGAATGGAACACCATATATTTT. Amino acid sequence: CAWSHRGEWNTIYF.

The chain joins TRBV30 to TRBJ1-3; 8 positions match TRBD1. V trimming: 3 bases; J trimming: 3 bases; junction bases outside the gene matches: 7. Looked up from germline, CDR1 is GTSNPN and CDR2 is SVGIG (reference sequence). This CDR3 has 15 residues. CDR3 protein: CAWSSGGASGNTIYF. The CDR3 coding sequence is TGTGCCTGGAGCTCAGGGGGCGCGAGTGGAAACACCATATATTTT.

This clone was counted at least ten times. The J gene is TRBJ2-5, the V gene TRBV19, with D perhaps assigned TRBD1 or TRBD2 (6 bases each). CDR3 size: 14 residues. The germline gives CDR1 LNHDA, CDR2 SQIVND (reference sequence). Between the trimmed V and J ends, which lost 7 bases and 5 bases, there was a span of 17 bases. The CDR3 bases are TGTGCCAGTACTTCAGGAGGGGGGCCGGAGACCCAGTACTTC. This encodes CASTSGGGPETQYF.

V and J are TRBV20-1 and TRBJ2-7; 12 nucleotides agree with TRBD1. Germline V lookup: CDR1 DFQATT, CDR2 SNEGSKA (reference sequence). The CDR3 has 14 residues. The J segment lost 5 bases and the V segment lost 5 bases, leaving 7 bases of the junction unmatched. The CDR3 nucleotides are TGCAGTGCTCCAAGGGGACAGGGGGCCAACGAGCAGTACTTC. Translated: CSAPRGQGANEQYF.

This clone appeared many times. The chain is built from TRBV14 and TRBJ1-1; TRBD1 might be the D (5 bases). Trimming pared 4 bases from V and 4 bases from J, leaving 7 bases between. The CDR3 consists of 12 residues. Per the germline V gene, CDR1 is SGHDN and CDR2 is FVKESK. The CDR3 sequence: CASSPGFTEAFF. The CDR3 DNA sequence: TGTGCCAGCAGCCCAGGGTTCACTGAAGCTTTCTTT.

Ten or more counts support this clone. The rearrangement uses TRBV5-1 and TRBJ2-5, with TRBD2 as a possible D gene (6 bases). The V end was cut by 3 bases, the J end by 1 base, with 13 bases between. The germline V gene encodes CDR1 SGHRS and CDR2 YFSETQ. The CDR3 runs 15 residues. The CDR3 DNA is TGCGCCAGCAGCTACCAGCGGGCCGCCCAAGAGACCCAGTACTTC. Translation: CASSYQRAAQETQYF.